This TCR beta chain was captured by sequencing in a study of cytomegalovirus exposure and HLA in healthy donors. About the research overall: Early release data held 85 million or so unique TCRs from HLA-typed donors. Study observations and caveats: When a later analysis was performed, an Asian-associated ancestry cluster reportedly had fewer N-insertions than the approximately 700-donor mean. TCR beta V segments were, for the most part, productive about 87% or about 30% of the time in an earlier analysis.

This PCR relied on a set of 60 Vbeta primers and 13 Jbeta primers. In the source study's methods: Among the unique TCR beta chains that a later analysis counted, about 84 million in all, approximately 12 million were shared. TCRdb's table, derived via immunoSEQ multiplex PCR, lists solely in-frame clones and lacks some. D and trimming come from the DNA, and the V and J calls and clone size come from that table. The sample gives about 190,000 clones, approximately 87% of which show up once; around 1.2% is in the top ten. Germline V lookup: CDR1 MNHEY, CDR2 SMNVEV (reference sequence). The V gene lost 5 bases and the J gene lost 1 base, with 14 bases spanning the gap. The CDR3 extends over 16 amino acids. This clone was seen a handful of times. Its antigen is not known.

Sequencing used PBMCs. The chain has TRBV27 and TRBJ2-2, with D possibly matching TRBD2 (6 bases). This clonotype originated in a young man in good health and CMV-seronegative. CDR3 residues: CASSPPRGWNTGELFF. The CDR3 region has the DNA TGTGCCAGCAGTCCCCCCCGGGGGTGGAACACCGGGGAGCTGTTTTTT.